This entry is about one T cell receptor (beta chain). Its target is not known. Using immunoSEQ multiplex PCR, the repertoire was profiled, and TCRdb retains in-frame clones only, with some absent. The data show 50,000 to 55,000 clones, nearly 80% seen once. This sample was included in a study of OX40 agonist ivuxolimab in advanced cancers. The overall study: Head and neck, renal cell, melanoma or hepatocellular carcinoma were the cancers that dose-escalation patients had. Eligibility rules accepted prior anti-PD-1, anti-PD-L1 or anti-CTLA-4 therapy, and around 38% had some.

Germline assignment: CDR1 MNHNS and CDR2 SASEGT. V was cut by 4 bases and J by 1 base, with 12 bases left in between. The CDR3 loop spans 15 amino acids. Notes on the study in general: With doses of 0.1 to 3.0 mg/kg, CD4+ and CD8+ blood T cells had undergone clonal expansion by week 6.

The sample here was CD4+ or CD8+ T cells sorted from blood, taken in a trial of the OX40 agonist ivuxolimab. This TCR derives from an adult with an advanced solid tumor such as melanoma, head and neck, liver or kidney cancer. The rearrangement uses TRBV6-1 and TRBJ2-3, with a possible D match to TRBD2 (6 bases). The chain's CDR3 is CASSAGLAGTDTQYF. The CDR3 coding sequence is TGTGCCAGCAGTGCGGGACTCGCTGGCACAGATACGCAGTATTTT.